This is a list of T cell receptor beta chains from one sample in a study of radiation and T cells in renal cell carcinoma. This table comes from immunoSEQ multiplex PCR, and its TCRdb copy is limited to in-frame clones, with some not included. Here the sample spans 150,000 or so clones, approximately 91% being singletons. Sequences were derived from blood, sampled from a patient whose treatment included radiotherapy and nephrectomy. The receptor source for this set is a woman aged 45-65 years with renal cell carcinoma. Both conserved end residues are part of each CDR3. The order of the fields is V gene, clone size, J gene, D gene, CDR3 DNA, CDR3 protein. D genes are given only for firm matches. Some rows mark clone size as missing; the rest say once, few, many or name a class of expanded clone.

v_call: TRBV30
clone_size: NA
j_call: TRBJ1-3
d_call: NA
cdr3_nt: TGTGCCTGGATCCTGCAGGGTGAAGCTGGAAACACCATATATTTT
cdr3_aa: CAWILQGEAGNTIYF

v_call: TRBV7-9
clone_size: few
j_call: TRBJ1-1
d_call: TRBD1
cdr3_nt: TGTGCCAGCAGCTCGGGACAGCCGAACACTGAAGCTTTCTTT
cdr3_aa: CASSSGQPNTEAFF

v_call: TRBV5-1
clone_size: NA
j_call: TRBJ1-1
d_call: NA
cdr3_nt: TGCGCCAGCAGCTTGACAGTCAACACTGAAGCTTTCTTT
cdr3_aa: CASSLTVNTEAFF

v_call: TRBV20-1
clone_size: once
j_call: TRBJ2-1
d_call: NA
cdr3_nt: TGCAGTGCTCGGACGGAGGAGCAGTTCTTC
cdr3_aa: CSARTEEQFF

v_call: TRBV7-8
clone_size: NA
j_call: TRBJ2-3
d_call: TRBD2
cdr3_nt: TGTGCCAGCAGCTTAGCTAGCGGGGGGGCAACTACGCAGTATTTT
cdr3_aa: CASSLASGGATTQYF

v_call: TRBV7-8
clone_size: NA
j_call: TRBJ2-7
d_call: NA
cdr3_nt: TGTGCCAGCAGCCCCAGGGAGACTTCCTACGAGCAGTACTTC
cdr3_aa: CASSPRETSYEQYF

v_call: TRBV10-1
clone_size: NA
j_call: TRBJ1-4
d_call: NA
cdr3_nt: TGCGCCAGCAGTGAGTCGCGTAATATCCAGGGATGGAGGGCAACTAATGAAAAACTGTTTTTT
cdr3_aa: CASSESRNIQGWRATNEKLFF

v_call: TRBV7-2
clone_size: NA
j_call: TRBJ2-7
d_call: NA
cdr3_nt: TGTGCCAGCAGCTTAGTTACAGGAGACGAGCAGTACTTC
cdr3_aa: CASSLVTGDEQYF

v_call: TRBV28
clone_size: once
j_call: TRBJ1-5
d_call: NA
cdr3_nt: TGTGCCAGCAGGTTACCATCGGGGGTCCTCAATCAGCCCCAGCATTTT
cdr3_aa: CASRLPSGVLNQPQHF

v_call: TRBV6-1
clone_size: NA
j_call: TRBJ1-1
d_call: NA
cdr3_nt: TGTGCCAGCATCCTCGGGACGTTGGCCTCTGAAGCTTTCTTT
cdr3_aa: CASILGTLASEAFF

v_call: TRBV19
clone_size: NA
j_call: TRBJ2-3
d_call: TRBD2
cdr3_nt: TGTGCCAGTAGTATGTTTGGGCTAGCGGCAGATACGCAGTATTTT
cdr3_aa: CASSMFGLAADTQYF

v_call: TRBV5-1
clone_size: NA
j_call: TRBJ1-1
d_call: NA
cdr3_nt: TGCGCCAGCAGCTGGGACTCCAACACTGAAGCTTTCTTT
cdr3_aa: CASSWDSNTEAFF

v_call: TRBV5-5
clone_size: NA
j_call: TRBJ2-5
d_call: NA
cdr3_nt: TGTGCCAGCAGCTGGAACCAAGAGACCCAGTACTTC
cdr3_aa: CASSWNQETQYF

v_call: TRBV18
clone_size: NA
j_call: TRBJ2-1
d_call: NA
cdr3_nt: TGTGCCAGCTCAATCTCCCCCGAGCAGTTCTTC
cdr3_aa: CASSISPEQFF

v_call: TRBV5-1
clone_size: NA
j_call: TRBJ2-7
d_call: NA
cdr3_nt: TGCGCCAGCAACAATCCTTCACAGGGAGTCGGGGAGCAGTACTTC
cdr3_aa: CASNNPSQGVGEQYF

v_call: TRBV7-9
clone_size: NA
j_call: TRBJ2-7
d_call: TRBD1
cdr3_nt: TGTGCCAGCAGCTTAGTAGGGCAGGACAGGGGGCATTACGAGCAGTACTTC
cdr3_aa: CASSLVGQDRGHYEQYF

v_call: TRBV14
clone_size: NA
j_call: TRBJ2-6
d_call: NA
cdr3_nt: TGTGCCAGCAGCCAAGTGGGAAAGCCTGGGGCCAACGTCCTGACTTTC
cdr3_aa: CASSQVGKPGANVLTF

v_call: TRBV6-6
clone_size: NA
j_call: TRBJ2-7
d_call: TRBD2
cdr3_nt: TGTGCCAGCAGTTGGGCTAGCGGGGGTGACGAGCAGTACTTC
cdr3_aa: CASSWASGGDEQYF

v_call: TRBV7-2
clone_size: NA
j_call: TRBJ2-1
d_call: TRBD2
cdr3_nt: TGTGCCAGCAGCAGACTAGCGGGGGACTACAATGAGCAGTTCTTC
cdr3_aa: CASSRLAGDYNEQFF

v_call: TRBV12-5
clone_size: NA
j_call: TRBJ2-1
d_call: NA
cdr3_nt: TGTGCTAGTGGCCAAACAGCAAACTCCTACAATGAGCAGTTCTTC
cdr3_aa: CASGQTANSYNEQFF

v_call: TRBV6-6
clone_size: NA
j_call: TRBJ1-4
d_call: NA
cdr3_nt: TGTGCCAGCAGCACCGGGAGGACTAATGAAAAACTGTTTTTT
cdr3_aa: CASSTGRTNEKLFF

v_call: TRBV7-9
clone_size: NA
j_call: TRBJ2-1
d_call: TRBD2
cdr3_nt: TGTGCCAGCAGCCCACTAGCGGGGGGGCGGAATGAGCAGTTCTTC
cdr3_aa: CASSPLAGGRNEQFF

v_call: TRBV6-6
clone_size: NA
j_call: TRBJ2-7
d_call: NA
cdr3_nt: TGTGCCAGCAGCCGAGAAACCGGGGCCTCCTACGAGCAGTACTTC
cdr3_aa: CASSRETGASYEQYF

v_call: TRBV18
clone_size: NA
j_call: TRBJ1-1
d_call: NA
cdr3_nt: TGTGCCAGCTCACCGGGGATGGAGGGGAACACTGAAGCTTTCTTT
cdr3_aa: CASSPGMEGNTEAFF

v_call: TRBV7-9
clone_size: few
j_call: TRBJ1-2
d_call: NA
cdr3_nt: TGTGCCAGCAGCTTAGTGGGGGCCGAGGGAGACTATGGCTACACCTTC
cdr3_aa: CASSLVGAEGDYGYTF

v_call: TRBV19
clone_size: NA
j_call: TRBJ1-4
d_call: NA
cdr3_nt: TGTGCCAGTAGTATTGCGGGAGGAAAACTGTTTTTT
cdr3_aa: CASSIAGGKLFF

v_call: TRBV4-1
clone_size: NA
j_call: TRBJ1-6
d_call: TRBD1
cdr3_nt: TGCGCCAGCAGCCAAGCAGGGGGCATACCACCCCTCCACTTT
cdr3_aa: CASSQAGGIPPLHF

v_call: TRBV4-1
clone_size: NA
j_call: TRBJ1-2
d_call: TRBD1
cdr3_nt: TGCGCCAGCAGCCAAGACAGGGGGGTAGGTGGCTACACCTTC
cdr3_aa: CASSQDRGVGGYTF

v_call: TRBV30
clone_size: few
j_call: TRBJ2-4
d_call: TRBD2
cdr3_nt: TGTGCCTGGAGTTCAAGCGGGAAACAAAACATTCAGTACTTC
cdr3_aa: CAWSSSGKQNIQYF

v_call: TRBV18
clone_size: NA
j_call: TRBJ1-6
d_call: NA
cdr3_nt: TGTGCCAGCTCACCAGGGAGTTTTCCAGATTCACCCCTCCACTTT
cdr3_aa: CASSPGSFPDSPLHF

v_call: TRBV6-5
clone_size: NA
j_call: TRBJ2-7
d_call: NA
cdr3_nt: TGTGCCAGCAGTTACGCCGGGGAAGGGGGCTACGAGCAGTACTTC
cdr3_aa: CASSYAGEGGYEQYF

v_call: TRBV29-1
clone_size: NA
j_call: TRBJ1-2
d_call: TRBD1
cdr3_nt: TGCAGCGAGGACAGGGTAGTACATGGCTACACCTTC
cdr3_aa: CSEDRVVHGYTF

v_call: TRBV11-2
clone_size: NA
j_call: TRBJ1-2
d_call: TRBD1
cdr3_nt: TGTGCCAGCAGCTTAGCAGGGGGTGGCTACACCTTC
cdr3_aa: CASSLAGGGYTF

v_call: TRBV14
clone_size: NA
j_call: TRBJ2-3
d_call: NA
cdr3_nt: TGTGCCAGCAGCCAACTCGAGGGTCGCACAGATACGCAGTATTTT
cdr3_aa: CASSQLEGRTDTQYF

v_call: TRBV15
clone_size: few
j_call: TRBJ1-1
d_call: NA
cdr3_nt: TGTGCCACCAGCAGACAGGTGGGGACCACTGAAGCTTTCTTT
cdr3_aa: CATSRQVGTTEAFF

v_call: TRBV25-1
clone_size: NA
j_call: TRBJ1-4
d_call: NA
cdr3_nt: TGTGCCAGCAGGGGCCCCGGGACCGAACTGTTTTTT
cdr3_aa: CASRGPGTELFF

v_call: TRBV30
clone_size: NA
j_call: TRBJ1-4
d_call: NA
cdr3_nt: TGTGCCTGGAGTGTAACAGCGGGGAGGTTTGAAAAACTGTTTTTT
cdr3_aa: CAWSVTAGRFEKLFF

v_call: TRBV7-9
clone_size: few
j_call: TRBJ1-4
d_call: NA
cdr3_nt: TGTGCCAGCAGCTTAAAAAAGAACGGTGAAAAACTGTTTTTT
cdr3_aa: CASSLKKNGEKLFF

v_call: TRBV5-1
clone_size: NA
j_call: TRBJ1-1
d_call: NA
cdr3_nt: TGCGCCAGCAGCTTGGACTGGAACACTGAAGCTTTCTTT
cdr3_aa: CASSLDWNTEAFF

v_call: TRBV15
clone_size: NA
j_call: TRBJ2-3
d_call: TRBD1
cdr3_nt: TGTGCCACCAGCACTCGACAGGGTCTATTCACAGATACGCAGTATTTT
cdr3_aa: CATSTRQGLFTDTQYF

v_call: TRBV7-3
clone_size: NA
j_call: TRBJ1-6
d_call: NA
cdr3_nt: TGTGCCAGCAGCCCGGGGGCAGGGAAGAATTCACCCCTCCACTTT
cdr3_aa: CASSPGAGKNSPLHF

v_call: TRBV4-2
clone_size: once
j_call: TRBJ1-3
d_call: NA
cdr3_nt: TGTGCCAGCAGCCAAGCCCTGGGGATTTCTGGAAACACCATATATTTT
cdr3_aa: CASSQALGISGNTIYF

v_call: TRBV19
clone_size: NA
j_call: TRBJ2-4
d_call: TRBD2
cdr3_nt: TGTGCCAGTAGTATCCAGCGGGGGGGCCTAGCCAAAAACATTCAGTACTTC
cdr3_aa: CASSIQRGGLAKNIQYF